Each of the 13 T cell receptor beta chains below was sequenced from the same sample in a study of T cells in Graves' hyperthyroidism and ophthalmopathy. Amplification of TCR beta CDR3 regions was performed using RNA transcripts as template. First-round RT-PCR targeting the TCR CDR3 was performed with the HTBI primer set. One entry per CDR3 protein results from TCRdb running MiXCR on the multiplex PCR reads. The table includes around 340,000 distinct CDR3 sequences, roughly 20% detected once. The sequencing input was blood. These receptors were taken from a woman aged 50 to 65 with Graves' hyperthyroidism.

The rearrangement links TRBV10-2 to TRBJ2-1, with TRBD2 matching 14 bases. This CDR3 comprises 14 residues. Trimming took 6 bases from V and 7 from J; bases not matched to a gene: 2. CDR1 is WSHSY, CDR2 SAAADI, per germline. CDR3 DNA sequence: TGCGCCAGCAGGACTAGCGGGGGGGCGAATGAGCAGTTCTTC. Amino acid sequence: CASRTSGGANEQFF.

Comments on this clonotype: Germline and junction disagree at one end, which may indicate a read error. The chain links TRBV20-1 to TRBJ2-5, with D maybe TRBD1 (5 bases). The CDR3 sequence is 16 residues long. Germline V gene sequence: CDR1 DFQATT, CDR2 SNEGSKA (reference sequence). The CDR3 coding sequence is TGCAGTGCGCCCCCCCCCCCTGGACAAAACCAAGAGGCCCAGTACTTC. It codes for CSAPPPPGQNQEAQYF.

Only a few counts were recorded for this clonotype. The J gene is TRBJ2-2, the V gene TRBV7-3, with 7 bases identical to TRBD1. Germline V lookup: CDR1 SGHTA, CDR2 FQGTGA. The CDR3 has 14 residues. With V trimmed by 6 bases and J by 6 bases, 7 bases remained unmatched. The CDR3 DNA follows: TGTGCCAGCAGTTACAGGGGCCCCCCCGGGGAGCTGTTTTTT. Amino acids: CASSYRGPPGELFF.

This clonotype has more than one count but fewer than ten. V and J are TRBV7-2 and TRBJ2-2, with D possibly called TRBD1 or TRBD2 (5 bases each). V was pared by 5 bases and J by 3 bases, with 16 bases between. CDR1 and CDR2 from the germline V gene are SGHTA and FQGNSA. This CDR3 region has 16 residues. CDR3 DNA: TGTGCCAGCAGCCCCCGGACAAAGGGAGACACCGGGGAGCTGTTTTTT. Its translation is CASSPRTKGDTGELFF.

This clonotype turned up a few times. The V gene is TRBV6-1, the J gene TRBJ2-2, with D uncertain. The V gene's germline CDR1 is MNHNS and CDR2 SASEGT. The CDR3 extends over 18 amino acids. Trimming shortened V by 6 bases and J by 4 bases, and 24 bases separated the two germline ends. The CDR3 sequence: CASSFRAWTALGTGELFF. In nucleotides, the CDR3 is TGTGCCAGCAGCTTCCGCGCCTGGACGGCCCTGGGCACCGGGGAGCTGTTTTTT.

The gene calls are TRBV28 and TRBJ1-4; D is unclear. CDR3 length: 12 residues. The V gene lost 5 bases and the J gene lost 7 bases, with 8 bases spanning the gap. Germline loops: CDR1 MDHEN, CDR2 SYDVKM. CDR3 sequence reads: CASSTTVEKLFF. DNA for the CDR3: TGTGCCAGCAGTACGACGGTTGAAAAACTGTTTTTT. Based on the CDR3 plus reference TRBV28 and TRBJ1-4, the full variable domain is DVKVTQSSRYLVKRTGEKVFLECVQDMDHENMFWYRQDPGLGLRLIYFSYDVKMKEKGDIPEGYSVSREKKERFSLILESASTNQTSMYLCASSTTVEKLFFGSGTQLSVL.

This clonotype appeared many times. V gene TRBV2 combines with J gene TRBJ2-1; 7 bases map to TRBD2. This CDR3 spans 15 amino acids. The germline V gene has CDR1 SNHLY and CDR2 FYNNEI. Trimming removed 6 bases from V and 2 bases from J; junction bases left unmatched: 7. Here the CDR3 reads CASRASSGPYNEQFF. In DNA form, the CDR3 reads TGTGCCAGCAGAGCCTCTAGCGGACCCTACAATGAGCAGTTCTTC.

This clonotype was seen at least ten times. The rearrangement links TRBV28 to TRBJ2-3, with 9 bases lining up with TRBD2. CDR1 and CDR2 (germline): MDHEN, SYDVKM. V lost 4 bases to trimming and J lost 5 bases; unmatched junction nucleotides: 7. This CDR3 is built from 15 residues. The CDR3, as DNA: TGTGCCAGCAGTTCAGTAGCGGGGGTGGTAGATACGCAGTATTTT. Its protein is CASSSVAGVVDTQYF.

V is TRBV4-2 and J is TRBJ2-2, with D possibly being TRBD2 (5 bases). CDR3 length: 16 residues. V was cut by 3 bases and J by 1 base, with 12 bases left in between. Germline CDR1 is LGHNA and CDR2 is YNFKEQ. This CDR3 is CASSHELVRNTGELFF. The CDR3, as DNA: TGTGCCAGCAGCCACGAACTAGTGAGGAACACCGGGGAGCTGTTTTTT.

J is TRBJ2-3 and V is TRBV5-1; D not resolved. Trimming shortened V by 0 bases and J by 0 bases, and 8 bases separated the two germline ends. This CDR3 is 15 amino acids long. Germline assignment: CDR1 SGHRS and CDR2 YFSETQ. The CDR3, as DNA: TGCGCCAGCAGCTTGGACACAAGTAGCACAGATACGCAGTATTTT. It is translated as CASSLDTSSTDTQYF.

This clonotype showed up just a few times. V gene TRBV27 combines with J gene TRBJ2-5; TRBD2 agrees at 13 bases. The junction had 9 bases not matched to a gene; V was cut back by 6 bases and J by 5 bases. This CDR3 is 16 amino acids long. The germline gives CDR1 MNHEY, CDR2 SMNVEV (reference sequence). The CDR3 reads CASSATSGGAPETQYF. For the CDR3, the DNA is TGTGCCAGCAGCGCCACTAGCGGGGGGGCCCCCGAGACCCAGTACTTC.

The rearrangement links TRBV19 to TRBJ2-3; 7 bases are a match to TRBD2. The CDR3 has 17 amino acids. Trimming at V came to 3 bases and at J to 1 base, leaving 10 bases not matched to a gene. Germline loops: CDR1 LNHDA, CDR2 SQIVND (reference sequence). Here the CDR3 DNA reads TGTGCCAGTAGTATCGCTACCAGCGGGATCGGCACAGATACGCAGTATTTT. Protein product: CASSIATSGIGTDTQYF.

This clonotype showed up many times. The V gene is TRBV20-1, the J gene TRBJ1-2; D is undetermined. V lost 3 bases, J lost 3 bases, and 8 bases lay in between. Germline CDR1 is DFQATT and CDR2 is SNEGSKA (reference sequence). CDR3 length equals 12 residues. The CDR3 DNA is TGCAGTGCTAGGAACATCCACTATGGCTACACCTTC. It codes for CSARNIHYGYTF.